One and the same sample provided the 8 T cell receptor beta chains below, sequenced in a study of T cell responses to AZD1222 COVID-19 vaccine. Produced via immunoSEQ multiplex PCR; TCRdb's table is partial and in-frame only. The sample includes 150,000 to 200,000 clones, over 80% of them seen just once. The sequenced sample was peripheral blood, obtained on day 0 of AZD1222 vaccination. The receptor source for this set is an adult in good health.

The rearrangement joins TRBV6-1 to TRBJ2-5; D is perhaps TRBD2 (7 bases). CDR1 is MNHNS and CDR2 is SASEGT in the germline V gene. V lost 1 base and J 5 bases, leaving 17 bases between the germline ends. This CDR3 has 16 amino acids. Here the CDR3 reads CASSEVMGGGRETQYF. In nucleotides, the CDR3 is TGTGCCAGCAGTGAAGTGATGGGGGGGGGCCGTGAGACCCAGTACTTC.

The chain is built from TRBV6-5 and TRBJ2-3; D is tentatively TRBD1 or TRBD2 (5 bases each). V lost 2 bases and J 3 bases, leaving 12 bases between the germline ends. Germline loops: CDR1 MNHEY, CDR2 SVGAGI. There are 15 residues in the CDR3. The CDR3 region has the DNA TGTGCCAGCAGTTACATGAGGGGAAGGACAGATACGCAGTATTTT. It translates to CASSYMRGRTDTQYF.

The chain uses TRBV11-2 and TRBJ2-5; 8 positions match TRBD2. The CDR3 extends over 18 amino acids. The germline V gene encodes CDR1 SGHAT and CDR2 FQNNGV. Germline trimming cut 0 bases from V and 5 bases from J; bases unmatched to any gene: 14. CDR3 region: CASSLDRASGGRGETQYF. CDR3 in DNA: TGTGCCAGCAGCTTAGATCGGGCGAGCGGGGGCCGCGGGGAGACCCAGTACTTC.

The count of this clone is one. J is TRBJ2-1 and V is TRBV7-3, with 8 bases that match TRBD2. Germline CDR1 and CDR2: SGHTA and FQGTGA. CDR3 length: 15 amino acids. The junction had 6 bases not matched to a gene; V was cut back by 1 base and J by 7 bases. The DNA for the CDR3 is TGTGCCAGCAGCTTAAGGGCGGGAGGCGAGAATGAGCAGTTCTTC. Protein product: CASSLRAGGENEQFF.

The V call is TRBV11-2, the J call TRBJ2-5; unclear D gene. The V and J ends lost 0 bases and 9 bases respectively, with 11 bases between them. CDR1 and CDR2 (germline): SGHAT, FQNNGV. The CDR3 totals 13 residues. CDR3 region: CASSLDLNGAQYF. The CDR3 DNA reads TGTGCCAGCAGCTTAGATTTAAATGGGGCCCAGTACTTC. The full variable domain, its missing parts supplied by reference TRBV11-2 and TRBJ2-5, is EAGVAQSPRYKIIEKRQSVAFWCNPISGHATLYWYQQILGQGPKLLIQFQNNGVVDDSQLPKDRFSAERLKGVDSTLKIQPAKLEDSAVYLCASSLDLNGAQYFGPGTRLLVL.

The chain combines TRBV6-5 with TRBJ2-2, with D unresolved. Trimming stripped 6 bases from V and 3 bases from J, with 2 bases between. Per the germline V gene, CDR1 is MNHEY and CDR2 is SVGAGI. This CDR3 is 11 amino acids long. The DNA of the CDR3 is TGTGCCAGCAGGGACACCGGGGAGCTGTTTTTT. Encoded protein: CASRDTGELFF.

The rearrangement links TRBV28 to TRBJ2-3; no definite D call. V gave up 3 bases and J gave up 0 bases, with 4 bases separating them. The CDR3 is made up of 13 amino acids. The V gene's germline CDR1 is MDHEN and CDR2 SYDVKM. The CDR3 sequence: CASSLFSTDTQYF. The CDR3 DNA is TGTGCCAGCAGTTTGTTTAGCACAGATACGCAGTATTTT.

This clone was picked up a small number of times. The sample carries other DNA sequences with the same CDR3. The chain joins TRBV19 to TRBJ1-4; D remains ambiguous. This CDR3 comprises 14 residues. Germline values: CDR1 LNHDA, CDR2 SQIVND (reference sequence). V was pared by 3 bases and J by 5 bases, with 10 bases between. CDR3 loop: CASSIGQLNEKLFF. The CDR3 DNA reads TGTGCCAGTAGTATTGGGCAGTTGAATGAAAAACTGTTTTTT. Full variable domain (outside the CDR3, taken from reference TRBV19 and TRBJ1-4): DGGITQSPKYLFRKEGQNVTLSCEQNLNHDAMYWYRQDPGQGLRLIYYSQIVNDFQKGDIAEGYSVSREKKESFPLTVTSAQKNPTAFYLCASSIGQLNEKLFFGSGTQLSVL.